This entry lists 21 T cell receptor beta chains sequenced from one sample in a study of T cells in Graves' hyperthyroidism and ophthalmopathy. Template material for amplifying TCR beta CDR3 regions consisted of RNA transcripts. The primer set for the first-round RT-PCR of the TCR CDR3 was HTBI. TCRdb re-called the multiplex PCR reads through MiXCR, storing one row per CDR3 protein. The repertoire holds under 700,000 distinct CDR3 sequences, about a sixth seen once, with approximately 20% in the top ten. Sequencing input: blood. The origin of the receptors is a woman under 30 with Graves' hyperthyroidism.

This clonotype occurred many times. J is TRBJ1-2 and V is TRBV12-3 or TRBV12-4; perhaps TRBD1 as D (5 bases). Deletions cut 5 bases from V and 0 bases from J, with 13 bases between. This CDR3 is built from 15 residues. Here the CDR3 reads CASSLSGGTNYGYTF. DNA of the CDR3: TGTGCCAGCAGTCTTTCGGGGGGAACTAACTATGGCTACACCTTC.

This clonotype was seen many times. The genes are TRBV7-2 and TRBJ2-3, with D possibly TRBD2 on 6 matching bases. The germline CDR1 and CDR2 sequences are SGHTA and FQGNSA. Trimming took 3 bases from V and 2 from J, leaving 15 bases between them. This CDR3 is 16 amino acids long. The CDR3: CASSFGSLALTDTQYF. The CDR3 DNA sequence: TGTGCCAGCAGCTTCGGGAGTTTAGCCCTCACAGATACGCAGTATTTT.

The chain combines TRBV18 with TRBJ2-7, with a weak D call TRBD1 (6 bases). This CDR3 has 15 amino acids. CDR1 and CDR2 from the germline V gene are KGHSH and LQKENI. V lost 4 bases and J lost 3, with 16 bases in between. CDR3 residues: CASSRDAQGSYEQYF. The CDR3 bases are TGTGCCAGCTCACGAGATGCCCAGGGGAGCTACGAGCAGTACTTC. The variable domain in full, with the rest retrieved from reference TRBV18 and TRBJ2-7, is NAGVMQNPRHLVRRRGQEARLRCSPMKGHSHVYWYRQLPEEGLKFMVYLQKENIIDESGMPKERFSAEFPKEGPSILRIQQVVRGDSAAYFCASSRDAQGSYEQYFGPGTRLTVT.

The chain joins TRBV4-3 to TRBJ1-1; TRBD1 aligns across 7 bases. J lost 8 bases, V lost 0 bases, and 9 bases had no gene match. Germline loops: CDR1 LGHNA, CDR2 YSLEER. The CDR3 has 15 residues. CDR3 sequence (DNA): TGCGCCAGCAGCCAAGATGTAGGGGGCTCTCGGGAAGCTTTCTTT. As protein: CASSQDVGGSREAFF.

This clonotype came up a few times. The chain has TRBV7-2 and TRBJ2-7; 8 bases match TRBD2. The CDR3 is 16 residues long. The V and J ends lost 0 bases and 6 bases, in that order; junction bases with no gene match: 10. Germline assignment: CDR1 SGHTA and CDR2 FQGNSA. The CDR3 sequence is CASSLAPLAGVPEQYF. In nucleotides, the CDR3 is TGTGCCAGCAGCTTAGCGCCCCTAGCGGGCGTTCCCGAGCAGTACTTC.

This clonotype was seen a few times. The gene calls are TRBV6-1 and TRBJ2-1; D is perhaps TRBD1 (5 bases). Per germline, CDR1 MNHNS and CDR2 SASEGT. Trimming took 5 bases from V and 6 from J, leaving 14 bases between them. This CDR3 comprises 14 residues. CDR3 sequence reads: CASSPGIGSNEQFF. The DNA for the CDR3 is TGTGCCAGCAGTCCAGGGATTGGATCCAATGAGCAGTTCTTC.

This clonotype was found a few times. The V and J genes are TRBV5-6 and TRBJ2-3; the D gene is possibly TRBD2 (5 bases). Trimming cost V 0 bases and J 2 bases, with 10 bases left between them. Germline CDR1 SGHDT, CDR2 YYEEEE. The CDR3 consists of 15 residues. CDR3 amino acids: CASSLVAKYTDTQYF. DNA for the CDR3: TGTGCCAGCAGCTTGGTAGCGAAATACACAGATACGCAGTATTTT.

About this clonotype itself: This sequence may be a read error, since a much larger clone differs from it by one base. The V call is TRBV18, the J call TRBJ2-2; D is ambiguous. CDR1 and CDR2 from the germline V gene are KGHSH and LQKENI. V shed 3 bases and J shed 6 bases, with 5 bases lying between them. This CDR3 contains 12 residues. The CDR3 DNA reads TGTGCCAGCTCACCTCCCTCCGGGGAGCTGTTTTTT. Amino acids: CASSPPSGELFF.

In its sample, this clonotype was seen many times. The chain links TRBV6-2 or TRBV6-3 to TRBJ1-1; unclear D gene. The V gene lost 4 bases and the J gene lost 1 base, with 16 bases spanning the gap. Germline V CDR1 and CDR2: MNHEY, SVGEGT. CDR3 length: 16 amino acids. The CDR3 region is CASSSTKAFQNTEAFF. CDR3 sequence (DNA): TGTGCCAGCAGTTCCACGAAGGCATTCCAGAACACTGAAGCTTTCTTT.

This clonotype was detected ten times or more. The rearrangement links TRBV3-1 to TRBJ2-7; 12 bases are a match to TRBD2. Unmatched junction bases numbered 13, after V lost 4 bases and J lost 3 bases. CDR1 and CDR2 (germline): LGHDT, YNNKEL (reference sequence). CDR3 length equals 18 residues. The CDR3 DNA reads as TGTGCCAGCAGCCTAAGGGCGTCGACTAGCGGGAGTAACTACGAGCAGTACTTC. Amino acid sequence: CASSLRASTSGSNYEQYF.

The V and J genes are TRBV11-2 and TRBJ2-7; TRBD2 aligns across 7 bases. Trimming cost V 5 bases and J 6 bases; bases outside gene matches: 25. The length of the CDR3 is 19 residues. Per the germline V gene, CDR1 is SGHAT and CDR2 is FQNNGV. The CDR3 region has the DNA TGTGCCAGCAGCCTGCCCCCGAAAACTAGCGAGGCCCCTCATCGCGAGCAGTACTTC. It translates to CASSLPPKTSEAPHREQYF.

This clonotype has just a few counts. The chain carries TRBV19 and TRBJ1-5; D gene unclear. The germline V gene has CDR1 LNHDA and CDR2 SQIVND (reference sequence). The CDR3 length is 14 residues. Trimming pared 5 bases from V and 2 bases from J, leaving 10 bases between. This chain's CDR3 is CASSQPGGNQPQHF. CDR3 DNA: TGTGCCAGTAGTCAGCCGGGTGGCAATCAGCCCCAGCATTTT.

This clonotype was detected many times. The V and J genes are TRBV20-1 and TRBJ2-1; 9 bases agree with TRBD2. Per the germline V gene, CDR1 is DFQATT and CDR2 is SNEGSKA (reference sequence). There are 15 residues in the CDR3. The V segment lost 2 bases and the J segment 3 bases; nucleotides outside the gene matches: 5. The CDR3 region has the DNA TGCAGTGCTAGAAATCCAGCGGGAGGCTACAATGAGCAGTTCTTC. Its protein is CSARNPAGGYNEQFF.

This chain connects TRBV5-1 to TRBJ2-5; 8 nucleotides align to TRBD2. Germline trimming cut 7 bases from V and 2 bases from J; bases unmatched to any gene: 13. CDR1 is SGHRS, CDR2 YFSETQ, per germline. The CDR3 sequence is 16 residues long. The CDR3 protein is CASGSGGGPSQETQYF. The CDR3, as DNA: TGCGCCAGCGGATCCGGGGGGGGCCCTTCACAAGAGACCCAGTACTTC.

This clonotype was counted at least ten times. The chain combines TRBV7-2 with TRBJ2-1; 12 positions agree with TRBD2. The germline V gene encodes CDR1 SGHTA and CDR2 FQGNSA. V shed 5 bases and J 4 bases; nucleotides not matched to a gene: 3. This CDR3 has 15 amino acids. This chain's CDR3 is CASSTSGGPYNEQFF. The CDR3 DNA follows: TGTGCCAGCAGCACTAGCGGGGGGCCGTACAATGAGCAGTTCTTC.

Only a few counts were recorded for this clonotype. The chain has TRBV2 and TRBJ2-7, with 8 bases aligning to TRBD2. The length of the CDR3 is 13 residues. V was pared by 7 bases and J by 0 bases, with 2 bases of the junction left unmatched. In germline, CDR1 is SNHLY, CDR2 FYNNEI. The CDR3, as DNA: TGTGCCAGCATAGCGGGGTTCTCCTACGAGCAGTACTTC. Amino acids: CASIAGFSYEQYF.

V usage is TRBV12-3 or TRBV12-4 and J usage is TRBJ1-5; 9 bases match TRBD1. V lost 4 bases, J lost 11 bases, and 12 bases stayed unmatched. The CDR3 is 15 residues long. The DNA for the CDR3 is TGTGCCAGCAGTTCGAAGGACAGGGGAGAACCGTCCCAGCATTTT. It encodes CASSSKDRGEPSQHF.

In its sample, this clonotype was seen a few times. The chain is built from TRBV7-7 and TRBJ2-2; tentative D call: TRBD1 (5 bases). This CDR3 region has 15 residues. Trimming took off 1 base at V and 5 bases at J, with 11 bases between the two ends. Germline CDR1 and CDR2: SSHAT and FNYEAQ (reference sequence). CDR3: CASSLEGVGTGELFF. The CDR3 coding sequence is TGTGCCAGCAGCTTAGAAGGGGTCGGTACCGGGGAGCTGTTTTTT.

This clonotype was recorded many times. The chain carries TRBV12-3 or TRBV12-4 and TRBJ1-6, with a possible D match to TRBD1 (5 bases). This CDR3 has 16 amino acids. Trimming cost V 7 bases and J 6 bases, with 19 bases left between them. In nucleotides, the CDR3 is TGTGCCAGCAATCAGGGACCGGGACGGACTAATTCACCCCTCCACTTT. The encoded protein is CASNQGPGRTNSPLHF.

This clonotype was counted many times. The chain employs TRBV11-2 and TRBJ2-7; D is unclear. Trimming pared 1 base from V and 2 bases from J, leaving 12 bases between. The CDR3 runs to 15 residues. Germline V gene data show CDR1 as SGHAT and CDR2 as FQNNGV. For the CDR3, the DNA is TGTGCCAGCAGCTTAGGGGTGGGGTATACCTACGAGCAGTACTTC. This translates into CASSLGVGYTYEQYF.

This clonotype showed up just a few times. The chain carries TRBV14 and TRBJ2-1; no clear D. V was pared by 1 base and J by 6 bases, with 13 bases between. CDR1 is SGHDN and CDR2 is FVKESK in the germline V gene. The CDR3 covers 15 residues. CDR3 nucleotides: TGTGCCAGCAGCCAAGCCCGAGGCATTCGCAATGAGCAGTTCTTC. Protein sequence: CASSQARGIRNEQFF.